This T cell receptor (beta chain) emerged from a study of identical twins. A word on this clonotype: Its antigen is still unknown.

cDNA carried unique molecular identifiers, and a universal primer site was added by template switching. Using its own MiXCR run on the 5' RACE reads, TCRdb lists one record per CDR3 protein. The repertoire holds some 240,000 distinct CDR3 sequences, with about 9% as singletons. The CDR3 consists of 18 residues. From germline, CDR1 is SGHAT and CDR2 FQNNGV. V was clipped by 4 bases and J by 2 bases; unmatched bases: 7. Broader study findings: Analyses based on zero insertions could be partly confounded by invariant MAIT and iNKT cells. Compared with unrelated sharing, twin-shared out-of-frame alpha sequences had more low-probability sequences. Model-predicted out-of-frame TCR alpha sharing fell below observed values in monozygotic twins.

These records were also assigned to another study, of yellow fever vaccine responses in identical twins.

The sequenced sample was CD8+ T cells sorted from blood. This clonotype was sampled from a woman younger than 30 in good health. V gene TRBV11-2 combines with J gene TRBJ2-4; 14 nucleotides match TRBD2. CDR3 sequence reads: CASSSGLAGDFSKNIQYF. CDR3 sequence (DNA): TGTGCCAGCAGCTCGGGACTAGCGGGAGACTTCTCCAAAAACATTCAGTACTTC.